This T cell receptor beta chain was identified in a study of human T cells and chemical hapten exposure. The CDR3 is 15 amino acids. Germline V gene sequence: CDR1 SGHTA, CDR2 FQGNSA. Trimming stripped 3 bases from V and 3 bases from J, with 13 bases between. This clonotype was seen at least ten times. What it binds is unknown. Study conclusions and caveats: As patch test score rose, PT1 expanded TCR counts tended to rise as well. Large CDR3 similarity clusters arose significantly more often from expanded TCRs than from controls.

TCRdb re-analysed the RACE reads in MiXCR, keeping a single row per CDR3 protein. The sample comprises about 120,000 distinct CDR3 sequences, about 13% of which are singletons, and less than 0.95% rests with the top ten. As for time point: patch test 1, 2 weeks after DPC sensitization. Documented treatment: therapeutic diphenylcyclopropenone sensitization with weekly scalp DPC. The sequencing here drew on whole blood, taken in connection with sensitization to the hapten diphenylcyclopropenone (DPC). The clonotype comes from a man aged 18 to 29 with alopecia areata. Some clones in this sample may be carry-over from other donors' samples. The chain recombines TRBV7-2 with TRBJ2-3; D assignment may be TRBD1 or TRBD2 (6 bases each). CDR3 sequence: CASSFGGLGTDTQYF. For the CDR3, the DNA is TGTGCCAGCAGCTTCGGGGGCCTGGGAACAGATACGCAGTATTTT.